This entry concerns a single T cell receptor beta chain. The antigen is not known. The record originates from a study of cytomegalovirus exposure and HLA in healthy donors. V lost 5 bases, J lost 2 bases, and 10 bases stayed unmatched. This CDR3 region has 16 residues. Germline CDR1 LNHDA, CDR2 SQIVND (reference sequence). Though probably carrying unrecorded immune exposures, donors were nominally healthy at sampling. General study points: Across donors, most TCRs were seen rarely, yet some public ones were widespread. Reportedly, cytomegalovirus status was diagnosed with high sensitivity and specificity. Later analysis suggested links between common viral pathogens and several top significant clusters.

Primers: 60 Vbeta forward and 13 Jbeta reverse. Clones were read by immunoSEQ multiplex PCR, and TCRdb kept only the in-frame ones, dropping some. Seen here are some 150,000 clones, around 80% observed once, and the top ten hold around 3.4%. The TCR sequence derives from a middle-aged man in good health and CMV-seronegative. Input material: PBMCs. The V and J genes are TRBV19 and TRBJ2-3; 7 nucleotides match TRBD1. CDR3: CASSPDWTGVTDTQYF. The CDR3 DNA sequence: TGTGCCAGTAGTCCAGATTGGACAGGAGTCACAGATACGCAGTATTTT. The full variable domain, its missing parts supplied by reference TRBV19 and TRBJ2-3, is DGGITQSPKYLFRKEGQNVTLSCEQNLNHDAMYWYRQDPGQGLRLIYYSQIVNDFQKGDIAEGYSVSREKKESFPLTVTSAQKNPTAFYLCASSPDWTGVTDTQYFGPGTRLTVL.